The clone carrying this T cell receptor beta chain was found a few times. This sample is part of a study of response to subunit inactivated influenza vaccine. CDR1 and CDR2 from the germline V gene are SGHDN and FVKESK. This CDR3 region has 15 residues. V lost 4 bases and J lost 2, with 14 bases in between. TCRdb analysed the RT-PCR reads with MiXCR anew, one entry per CDR3 protein. The sample contains approximately 500,000 distinct CDR3 sequences, approximately 22% of which appear only once. These same data were also listed under a study on T cells expressing NK-cell markers. That investigation notes: Generation of TCR beta cDNA was performed by 5'RACE template switching incorporating UMIs.

The sample here was CD4+ T cells sorted from PBMCs, taken approximately 12 days after vaccination. The clonotype was recovered from a man aged 45 to 65 who received an inactivated influenza vaccine. The chain has TRBV14 and TRBJ1-2, with TRBD1 as a possible D gene (5 bases). The CDR3 DNA is TGTGCCAGCAGCCCGCCCGGACACGCAAACTATGGCTACACCTTC. This sequence encodes CASSPPGHANYGYTF.